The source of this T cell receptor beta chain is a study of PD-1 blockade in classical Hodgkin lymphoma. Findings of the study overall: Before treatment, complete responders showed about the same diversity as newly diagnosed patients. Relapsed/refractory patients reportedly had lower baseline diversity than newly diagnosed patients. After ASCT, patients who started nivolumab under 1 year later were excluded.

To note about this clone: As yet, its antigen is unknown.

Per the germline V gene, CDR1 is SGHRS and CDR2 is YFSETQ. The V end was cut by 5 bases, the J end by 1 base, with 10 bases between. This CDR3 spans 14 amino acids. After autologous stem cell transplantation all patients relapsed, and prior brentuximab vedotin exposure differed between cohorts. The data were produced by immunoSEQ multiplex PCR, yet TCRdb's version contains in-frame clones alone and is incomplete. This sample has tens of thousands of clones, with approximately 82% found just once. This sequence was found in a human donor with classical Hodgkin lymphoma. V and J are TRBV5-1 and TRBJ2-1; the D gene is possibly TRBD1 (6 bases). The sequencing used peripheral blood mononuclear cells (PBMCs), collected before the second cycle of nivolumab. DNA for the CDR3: TGCGCCAGCAGGTTGCAGGGGTCCTACAATGAGCAGTTCTTC. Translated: CASRLQGSYNEQFF.